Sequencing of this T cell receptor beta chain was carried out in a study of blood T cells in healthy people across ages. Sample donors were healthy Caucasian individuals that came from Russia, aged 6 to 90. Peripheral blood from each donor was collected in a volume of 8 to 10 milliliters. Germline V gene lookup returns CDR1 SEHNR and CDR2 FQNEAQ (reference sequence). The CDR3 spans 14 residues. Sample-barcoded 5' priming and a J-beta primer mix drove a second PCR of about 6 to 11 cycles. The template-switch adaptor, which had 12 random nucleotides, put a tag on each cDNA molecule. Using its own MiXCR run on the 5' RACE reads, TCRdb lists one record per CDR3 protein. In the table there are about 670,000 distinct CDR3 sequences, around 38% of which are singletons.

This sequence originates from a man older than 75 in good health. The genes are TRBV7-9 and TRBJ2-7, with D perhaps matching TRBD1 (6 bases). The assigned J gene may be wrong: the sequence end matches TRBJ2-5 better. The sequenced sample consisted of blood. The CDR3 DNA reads TGTGCCAGCAGCCAGGACAGCCAACGGGAGACCCAGTACTTC. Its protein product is CASSQDSQRETQYF.